This TCR beta chain stems from a study of cytomegalovirus exposure and HLA in healthy donors. The ends lost 2 bases at V and 2 bases at J; junction bases unmatched: 3. The germline V gene encodes CDR1 MNHEY and CDR2 SVGAGI. This CDR3 is 15 amino acids long. The PCR employed 60 Vbeta primers together with 13 Jbeta primers. Generated by immunoSEQ multiplex PCR, the TCRdb table keeps only in-frame clones and is missing some. The sample has more than 95,000 clones; 60% to 85% are singletons. This sequence was found in a male donor in good health and CMV-seronegative. This rearrangement joins TRBV6-5 to TRBJ2-7; 10 nucleotides line up with TRBD1. Sample: PBMCs. The CDR3 DNA is TGTGCCAGCAGTTACGGGACAGGGGCCGCCTACGAGCAGTACTTC. Protein sequence: CASSYGTGAAYEQYF.